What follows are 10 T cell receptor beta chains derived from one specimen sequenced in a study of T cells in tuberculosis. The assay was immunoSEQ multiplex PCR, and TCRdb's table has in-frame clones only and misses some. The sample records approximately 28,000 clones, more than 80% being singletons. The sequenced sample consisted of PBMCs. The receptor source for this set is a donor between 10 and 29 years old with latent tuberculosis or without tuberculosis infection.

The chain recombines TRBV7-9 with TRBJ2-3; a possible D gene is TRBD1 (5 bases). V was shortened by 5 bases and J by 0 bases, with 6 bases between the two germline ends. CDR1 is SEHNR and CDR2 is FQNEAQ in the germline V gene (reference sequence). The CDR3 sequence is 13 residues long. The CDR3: CASSRGSTDTQYF. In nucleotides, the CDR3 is TGTGCCAGCAGCAGGGGTAGCACAGATACGCAGTATTTT.

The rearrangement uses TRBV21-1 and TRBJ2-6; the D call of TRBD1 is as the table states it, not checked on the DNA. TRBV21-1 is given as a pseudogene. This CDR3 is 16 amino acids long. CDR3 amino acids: CASSKGQGAGANVLTF. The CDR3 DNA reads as TGTGCCAGCAGCAAAGGACAGGGGGCTGGGGCCAACGTCCTGACTTTC.

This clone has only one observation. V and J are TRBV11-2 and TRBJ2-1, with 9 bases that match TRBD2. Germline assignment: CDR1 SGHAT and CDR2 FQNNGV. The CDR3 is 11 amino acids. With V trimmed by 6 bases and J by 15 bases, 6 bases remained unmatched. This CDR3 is CASRQGTSPFF. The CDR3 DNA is TGTGCCAGCAGACAGGGGACTAGCCCGTTCTTC.

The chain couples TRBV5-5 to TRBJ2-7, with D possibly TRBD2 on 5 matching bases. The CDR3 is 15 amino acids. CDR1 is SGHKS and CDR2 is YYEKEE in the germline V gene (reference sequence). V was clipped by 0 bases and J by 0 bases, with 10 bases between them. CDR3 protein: CASSLGMGSSYEQYF. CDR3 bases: TGTGCCAGCAGCTTGGGTATGGGGAGCTCCTACGAGCAGTACTTC.

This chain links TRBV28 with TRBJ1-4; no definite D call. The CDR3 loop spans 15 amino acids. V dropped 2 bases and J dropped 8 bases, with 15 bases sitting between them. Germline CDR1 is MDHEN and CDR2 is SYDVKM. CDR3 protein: CASSLNGIGMEKLFF. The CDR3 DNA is TGTGCCAGCAGTTTAAACGGGATAGGAATGGAAAAACTGTTTTTT.

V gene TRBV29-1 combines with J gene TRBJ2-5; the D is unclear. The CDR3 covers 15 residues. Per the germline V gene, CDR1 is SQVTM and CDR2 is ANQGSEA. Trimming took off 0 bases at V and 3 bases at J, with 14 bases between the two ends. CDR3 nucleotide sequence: TGCAGCGTTGAAGATTTAGTCCAGACAAAAGAGACCCAGTACTTC. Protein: CSVEDLVQTKETQYF.

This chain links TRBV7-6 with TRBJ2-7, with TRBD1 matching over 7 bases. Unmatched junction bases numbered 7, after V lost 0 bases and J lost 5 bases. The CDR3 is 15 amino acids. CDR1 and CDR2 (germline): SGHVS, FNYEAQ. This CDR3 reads CASSLAPGQLDEQYF. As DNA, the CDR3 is TGTGCCAGCAGCTTAGCCCCGGGACAGTTAGACGAGCAGTACTTC.

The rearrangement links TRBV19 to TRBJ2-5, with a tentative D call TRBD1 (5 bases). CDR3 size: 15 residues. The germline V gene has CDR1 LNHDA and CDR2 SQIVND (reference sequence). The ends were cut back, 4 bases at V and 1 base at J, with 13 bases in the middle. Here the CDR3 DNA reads TGTGCCAGTAGTAGCCACCGGACAACCCAAGAGACCCAGTACTTC. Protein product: CASSSHRTTQETQYF.

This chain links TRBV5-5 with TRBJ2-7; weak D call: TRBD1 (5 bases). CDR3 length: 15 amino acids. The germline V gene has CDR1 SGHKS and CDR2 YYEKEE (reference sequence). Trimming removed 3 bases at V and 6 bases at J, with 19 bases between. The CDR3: CASSSSGFPAGEQYF. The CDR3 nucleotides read TGTGCCAGCAGCTCCTCAGGGTTCCCCGCTGGCGAGCAGTACTTC.

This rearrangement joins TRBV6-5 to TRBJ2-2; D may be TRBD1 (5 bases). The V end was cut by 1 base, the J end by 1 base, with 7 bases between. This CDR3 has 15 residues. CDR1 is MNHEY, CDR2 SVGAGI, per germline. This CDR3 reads CASSYYTGNTGELFF. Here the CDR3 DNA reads TGTGCCAGCAGTTACTATACAGGGAACACCGGGGAGCTGTTTTTT.